Below, 23 T cell receptor beta chains from the same sample are listed, as sequenced in a study of blood T cell repertoires in COVID-19 (dated by TCRdb to 2019 to 2021). The library was produced with the immunoSEQ multiplex PCR assay. TCRdb provides this immuneACCESS table in a form limited to in-frame rearrangements. Some clones are lacking; in checked studies, under half of them reflect an unresolved V gene, and why the rest are absent is not known. The sample includes 80,000 to 100,000 clones, with roughly 80% observed a single time. In total, the top ten clones hold less than 4.5% of the sample. The sequencing sample was made of peripheral blood. The receptors derive from a man aged 55 to 70 with acute or convalescent COVID-19.

The chain employs TRBV7-2 and TRBJ2-5, with 9 bases lining up with TRBD1. Trimming cost V 5 bases and J 3 bases; bases outside gene matches: 4. Germline V gene data show CDR1 as SGHTA and CDR2 as FQGNSA. The CDR3 is 14 amino acids. The CDR3 sequence: CASSTGQGKETQYF. The DNA for the CDR3 is TGTGCCAGCAGCACAGGACAGGGGAAAGAGACCCAGTACTTC.

The chain recombines TRBV19 with TRBJ2-2; tentatively, D is TRBD2 (6 bases). Looked up from germline, CDR1 is LNHDA and CDR2 is SQIVND (reference sequence). The CDR3 covers 14 residues. V lost 5 bases to trimming and J lost 4 bases, with 11 bases between them. This CDR3 is CASSAGSGTGELFF. The CDR3, as DNA: TGTGCCAGTAGTGCGGGATCGGGCACCGGGGAGCTGTTTTTT.

The rearrangement uses TRBV7-8 and TRBJ1-2, with 12 positions matching TRBD1. The CDR3 consists of 16 residues. Germline CDR1 is SGHVS and CDR2 is FQNEAQ. Germline trimming cut 5 bases from V and 5 bases from J; bases unmatched to any gene: 9. Here the CDR3 reads CASSTGTGGLEYGYTF. The CDR3, as DNA: TGTGCCAGCAGCACCGGGACAGGGGGCTTGGAGTATGGCTACACCTTC.

The gene calls are TRBV5-4 and TRBJ2-3; 9 bases match TRBD1. The CDR3 is made up of 17 amino acids. V was clipped by 1 base and J by 5 bases; unmatched bases: 11. Germline V gene data show CDR1 as SGHNT and CDR2 as YYREEE (reference sequence). CDR3: CASSLPQQGASGDTQYF. DNA for the CDR3: TGTGCCAGCAGCTTGCCCCAACAGGGGGCTTCAGGAGATACGCAGTATTTT.

V is TRBV19 and J is TRBJ2-3, with D tentatively TRBD2 (6 bases). CDR3 length: 15 amino acids. V was trimmed by 0 bases and J by 2 bases, leaving 9 bases between them. Per the germline V gene, CDR1 is LNHDA and CDR2 is SQIVND (reference sequence). In DNA form, the CDR3 reads TGTGCCAGTAGTATAGATACTAGCCTCACAGATACGCAGTATTTT. This encodes CASSIDTSLTDTQYF.

This clone was seen a single time. V is TRBV15 and J is TRBJ2-1; TRBD1 is a possible D gene (6 bases). Trimming stripped 3 bases from V and 8 bases from J, with 20 bases between. CDR3 length: 16 amino acids. CDR1 is LNHNV, CDR2 YYDKDF, per germline (reference sequence). The CDR3 sequence is CATSSRIEGVGHEQFF. The CDR3 coding sequence is TGTGCCACCAGCAGTAGAATCGAGGGGGTTGGTCATGAGCAGTTCTTC.

The J gene is TRBJ2-5, the V gene TRBV28; D call uncertain. There are 12 residues in the CDR3. V was cut by 9 bases and J by 5 bases, with 13 bases left in between. The germline V gene encodes CDR1 MDHEN and CDR2 SYDVKM. DNA of the CDR3: TGTGCCAGTAGTAAAAACGGGGAGACCCAGTACTTC. Residues: CASSKNGETQYF.

This clone was counted ten times or more. The J gene is TRBJ1-4, the V gene TRBV5-1, with 9 positions matching TRBD1. Germline values: CDR1 SGHRS, CDR2 YFSETQ. The CDR3 sequence is 15 residues long. After removal of 0 bases from V and 8 bases from J, the junction contained 5 bases not matched to a gene. DNA for the CDR3: TGCGCCAGCAGCTTGGGGGACAGGGAGGGAGAAAAACTGTTTTTT. Encoded protein: CASSLGDREGEKLFF. The full variable domain, completed using reference TRBV5-1 and TRBJ1-4, is KAGVTQTPRYLIKTRGQQVTLSCSPISGHRSVSWYQQTPGQGLQFLFEYFSETQRNKGNFPGRFSGRQFSNSRSEMNVSTLELGDSALYLCASSLGDREGEKLFFGSGTQLSVL.

V usage is TRBV2 and J usage is TRBJ1-4; possible D gene TRBD1, 5 bases. Germline V gene lookup returns CDR1 SNHLY and CDR2 FYNNEI. Trimming cost V 3 bases and J 1 base, with 9 bases left between them. CDR3 length: 15 amino acids. The CDR3 reads CASSDGRVTNEKLFF. The CDR3, as DNA: TGTGCCAGCAGTGACGGCAGGGTAACTAATGAAAAACTGTTTTTT.

The chain links TRBV7-9 to TRBJ2-3; 9 nucleotides line up with TRBD2. V shed 3 bases, J shed 5 bases, and the junction held 12 bases outside the gene matches. Germline V gene lookup returns CDR1 SEHNR and CDR2 FQNEAQ (reference sequence). The CDR3 is made up of 17 amino acids. CDR3 loop: CASSLVAGGGAKDTQYF. CDR3 DNA sequence: TGTGCCAGCAGCTTGGTGGCTGGCGGGGGGGCAAAAGATACGCAGTATTTT. The complete variable domain, with remaining parts taken from reference TRBV7-9 and TRBJ2-3, reads DTGVSQNPRHKITKRGQNVTFRCDPISEHNRLYWYRQTLGQGPEFLTYFQNEAQLEKSRLLSDRFSAERPKGSFSTLEIQRTEQGDSAMYLCASSLVAGGGAKDTQYFGPGTRLTVL.

The V gene is TRBV30, the J gene TRBJ1-5; 8 bases map to TRBD1. Germline V gene sequence: CDR1 GTSNPN, CDR2 SVGIG (reference sequence). The CDR3 is made up of 15 amino acids. Germline trimming cut 2 bases from V and 0 bases from J; bases unmatched to any gene: 3. The DNA of the CDR3 is TGTGCCTGGAGTCAGGGGGCAGTTAGCAATCAGCCCCAGCATTTT. This codes for CAWSQGAVSNQPQHF.

The chain combines TRBV27 with TRBJ2-6; unclear D gene. V lost 5 bases, J lost 0 bases, and 11 bases lay in between. The CDR3 is made up of 16 amino acids. Germline lookup yields CDR1 MNHEY and CDR2 SMNVEV (reference sequence). CDR3 nucleotides: TGTGCCAGCAGTGCACAGATTACCTCTGGGGCCAACGTCCTGACTTTC. Translating gives CASSAQITSGANVLTF.

The chain has TRBV9 and TRBJ2-1; TRBD2 agrees at 9 bases. The CDR3 contains 15 residues. The V segment lost 6 bases and the J segment 0 bases; nucleotides outside the gene matches: 4. Germline V gene data show CDR1 as SGDLS and CDR2 as YYNGEE. The CDR3 protein is CASTSTSGSYNEQFF. CDR3 bases: TGTGCCAGCACCTCGACTAGCGGCTCCTACAATGAGCAGTTCTTC.

In the case of this clone: One end of the junction does not line up with germline, which may come from a read error. The chain uses TRBV7-7 and TRBJ2-7, with 7 bases matching TRBD1. CDR3 length equals 15 residues. Germline lookup yields CDR1 SSHAT and CDR2 FNYEAQ (reference sequence). The CDR3 DNA follows: TGTGCTAGCAGCTTAGGTAGAGGACAGGCGTACGAGCAGTACTTC. It is translated as CASSLGRGQAYEQYF.

The rearrangement links TRBV4-1 to TRBJ2-7; maybe TRBD1 (6 bases). Germline CDR1 and CDR2: MGHRA and YSYEKL. This CDR3 is 14 amino acids long. V lost 1 base to trimming and J lost 2 bases, with 9 bases between them. The CDR3 region has the DNA TGCGCCAGCAGCCAAGGACAGGTAGCCTACGAGCAGTACTTC. Translation: CASSQGQVAYEQYF.

The V call is TRBV6-1, the J call TRBJ1-4; no firm D call. The CDR3 is made up of 12 amino acids. The ends were cut back, 2 bases at V and 7 bases at J, with 5 bases in the middle. Germline CDR1 MNHNS, CDR2 SASEGT. The CDR3: CASSELGEKLFF. In nucleotides, the CDR3 is TGTGCCAGCAGTGAACTCGGTGAAAAACTGTTTTTT.

The gene calls are TRBV7-9 and TRBJ2-2; a possible D gene is TRBD1 (5 bases). The V gene lost 0 bases and the J gene lost 1 base, with 12 bases spanning the gap. CDR3 length: 17 residues. The germline V gene has CDR1 SEHNR and CDR2 FQNEAQ (reference sequence). The CDR3 nucleotides are TGTGCCAGCAGCTTAGCGCTAATAGGGGTGAACACCGGGGAGCTGTTTTTT. It yields the protein CASSLALIGVNTGELFF.

This rearrangement joins TRBV27 to TRBJ2-5; TRBD2 agrees at 9 bases. Germline loops: CDR1 MNHEY, CDR2 SMNVEV (reference sequence). The CDR3 covers 17 residues. V was pared by 2 bases and J by 2 bases, with 9 bases of the junction left unmatched. Here the CDR3 DNA reads TGTGCCAGCAGTTTACTTGTTAGCGGGAGAGGTCAAGAGACCCAGTACTTC. Amino acids: CASSLLVSGRGQETQYF.

This chain links TRBV9 with TRBJ2-7; 10 bases line up with TRBD2. After removal of 1 base from V and 6 bases from J, the junction contained 7 bases not matched to a gene. The length of the CDR3 is 15 residues. Germline V gene data show CDR1 as SGDLS and CDR2 as YYNGEE. The CDR3 reads CASSVSGGAFFEQYF. For the CDR3, the DNA is TGTGCCAGCAGCGTAAGCGGGGGGGCCTTCTTCGAGCAGTACTTC.

The J gene is TRBJ1-2, the V gene TRBV5-5; 9 nucleotides align to TRBD1. The V segment lost 2 bases and the J segment 8 bases; nucleotides outside the gene matches: 10. The CDR3 runs to 15 residues. CDR1 and CDR2 (germline): SGHKS, YYEKEE (reference sequence). The CDR3 sequence is CASSFTTTGGLGYTF. CDR3 nucleotides: TGTGCCAGCAGCTTTACCACGACAGGGGGTCTGGGCTACACCTTC.

This clone was seen more than once but under ten times. The V and J genes are TRBV11-2 and TRBJ2-7; D might be TRBD1 (5 bases). Germline CDR1 and CDR2: SGHAT and FQNNGV. With 1 base removed from V and 1 base from J, the gap between germline ends came to 8 bases. The CDR3 is 14 residues long. The CDR3 is CASSLAQGSYEQYF. The DNA of the CDR3 is TGTGCCAGCAGCTTAGCCCAGGGTTCCTACGAGCAGTACTTC.

The chain uses TRBV15 and TRBJ2-3; the match to TRBD2 covers 7 bases. Germline loops: CDR1 LNHNV, CDR2 YYDKDF (reference sequence). V was pared by 3 bases and J by 2 bases, with 5 bases of the junction left unmatched. CDR3 length: 15 residues. CDR3 in DNA: TGTGCCACCAGCAGGACACTAGCGTACACAGATACGCAGTATTTT. Translated, it gives CATSRTLAYTDTQYF.

The chain uses TRBV19 and TRBJ1-1; 7 bases are shared with TRBD1. J was trimmed by 1 base and V by 5 bases; bases with no gene match: 1. The CDR3 loop spans 13 amino acids. CDR1 LNHDA and CDR2 SQIVND come from the germline V gene (reference sequence). The CDR3 spells CASSDRANTEAFF. In DNA, the CDR3 is TGTGCCAGTAGTGACAGGGCGAACACTGAAGCTTTCTTT. Drawing the rest from reference TRBV19 and TRBJ1-1, the complete variable domain is DGGITQSPKYLFRKEGQNVTLSCEQNLNHDAMYWYRQDPGQGLRLIYYSQIVNDFQKGDIAEGYSVSREKKESFPLTVTSAQKNPTAFYLCASSDRANTEAFFGQGTRLTVV.